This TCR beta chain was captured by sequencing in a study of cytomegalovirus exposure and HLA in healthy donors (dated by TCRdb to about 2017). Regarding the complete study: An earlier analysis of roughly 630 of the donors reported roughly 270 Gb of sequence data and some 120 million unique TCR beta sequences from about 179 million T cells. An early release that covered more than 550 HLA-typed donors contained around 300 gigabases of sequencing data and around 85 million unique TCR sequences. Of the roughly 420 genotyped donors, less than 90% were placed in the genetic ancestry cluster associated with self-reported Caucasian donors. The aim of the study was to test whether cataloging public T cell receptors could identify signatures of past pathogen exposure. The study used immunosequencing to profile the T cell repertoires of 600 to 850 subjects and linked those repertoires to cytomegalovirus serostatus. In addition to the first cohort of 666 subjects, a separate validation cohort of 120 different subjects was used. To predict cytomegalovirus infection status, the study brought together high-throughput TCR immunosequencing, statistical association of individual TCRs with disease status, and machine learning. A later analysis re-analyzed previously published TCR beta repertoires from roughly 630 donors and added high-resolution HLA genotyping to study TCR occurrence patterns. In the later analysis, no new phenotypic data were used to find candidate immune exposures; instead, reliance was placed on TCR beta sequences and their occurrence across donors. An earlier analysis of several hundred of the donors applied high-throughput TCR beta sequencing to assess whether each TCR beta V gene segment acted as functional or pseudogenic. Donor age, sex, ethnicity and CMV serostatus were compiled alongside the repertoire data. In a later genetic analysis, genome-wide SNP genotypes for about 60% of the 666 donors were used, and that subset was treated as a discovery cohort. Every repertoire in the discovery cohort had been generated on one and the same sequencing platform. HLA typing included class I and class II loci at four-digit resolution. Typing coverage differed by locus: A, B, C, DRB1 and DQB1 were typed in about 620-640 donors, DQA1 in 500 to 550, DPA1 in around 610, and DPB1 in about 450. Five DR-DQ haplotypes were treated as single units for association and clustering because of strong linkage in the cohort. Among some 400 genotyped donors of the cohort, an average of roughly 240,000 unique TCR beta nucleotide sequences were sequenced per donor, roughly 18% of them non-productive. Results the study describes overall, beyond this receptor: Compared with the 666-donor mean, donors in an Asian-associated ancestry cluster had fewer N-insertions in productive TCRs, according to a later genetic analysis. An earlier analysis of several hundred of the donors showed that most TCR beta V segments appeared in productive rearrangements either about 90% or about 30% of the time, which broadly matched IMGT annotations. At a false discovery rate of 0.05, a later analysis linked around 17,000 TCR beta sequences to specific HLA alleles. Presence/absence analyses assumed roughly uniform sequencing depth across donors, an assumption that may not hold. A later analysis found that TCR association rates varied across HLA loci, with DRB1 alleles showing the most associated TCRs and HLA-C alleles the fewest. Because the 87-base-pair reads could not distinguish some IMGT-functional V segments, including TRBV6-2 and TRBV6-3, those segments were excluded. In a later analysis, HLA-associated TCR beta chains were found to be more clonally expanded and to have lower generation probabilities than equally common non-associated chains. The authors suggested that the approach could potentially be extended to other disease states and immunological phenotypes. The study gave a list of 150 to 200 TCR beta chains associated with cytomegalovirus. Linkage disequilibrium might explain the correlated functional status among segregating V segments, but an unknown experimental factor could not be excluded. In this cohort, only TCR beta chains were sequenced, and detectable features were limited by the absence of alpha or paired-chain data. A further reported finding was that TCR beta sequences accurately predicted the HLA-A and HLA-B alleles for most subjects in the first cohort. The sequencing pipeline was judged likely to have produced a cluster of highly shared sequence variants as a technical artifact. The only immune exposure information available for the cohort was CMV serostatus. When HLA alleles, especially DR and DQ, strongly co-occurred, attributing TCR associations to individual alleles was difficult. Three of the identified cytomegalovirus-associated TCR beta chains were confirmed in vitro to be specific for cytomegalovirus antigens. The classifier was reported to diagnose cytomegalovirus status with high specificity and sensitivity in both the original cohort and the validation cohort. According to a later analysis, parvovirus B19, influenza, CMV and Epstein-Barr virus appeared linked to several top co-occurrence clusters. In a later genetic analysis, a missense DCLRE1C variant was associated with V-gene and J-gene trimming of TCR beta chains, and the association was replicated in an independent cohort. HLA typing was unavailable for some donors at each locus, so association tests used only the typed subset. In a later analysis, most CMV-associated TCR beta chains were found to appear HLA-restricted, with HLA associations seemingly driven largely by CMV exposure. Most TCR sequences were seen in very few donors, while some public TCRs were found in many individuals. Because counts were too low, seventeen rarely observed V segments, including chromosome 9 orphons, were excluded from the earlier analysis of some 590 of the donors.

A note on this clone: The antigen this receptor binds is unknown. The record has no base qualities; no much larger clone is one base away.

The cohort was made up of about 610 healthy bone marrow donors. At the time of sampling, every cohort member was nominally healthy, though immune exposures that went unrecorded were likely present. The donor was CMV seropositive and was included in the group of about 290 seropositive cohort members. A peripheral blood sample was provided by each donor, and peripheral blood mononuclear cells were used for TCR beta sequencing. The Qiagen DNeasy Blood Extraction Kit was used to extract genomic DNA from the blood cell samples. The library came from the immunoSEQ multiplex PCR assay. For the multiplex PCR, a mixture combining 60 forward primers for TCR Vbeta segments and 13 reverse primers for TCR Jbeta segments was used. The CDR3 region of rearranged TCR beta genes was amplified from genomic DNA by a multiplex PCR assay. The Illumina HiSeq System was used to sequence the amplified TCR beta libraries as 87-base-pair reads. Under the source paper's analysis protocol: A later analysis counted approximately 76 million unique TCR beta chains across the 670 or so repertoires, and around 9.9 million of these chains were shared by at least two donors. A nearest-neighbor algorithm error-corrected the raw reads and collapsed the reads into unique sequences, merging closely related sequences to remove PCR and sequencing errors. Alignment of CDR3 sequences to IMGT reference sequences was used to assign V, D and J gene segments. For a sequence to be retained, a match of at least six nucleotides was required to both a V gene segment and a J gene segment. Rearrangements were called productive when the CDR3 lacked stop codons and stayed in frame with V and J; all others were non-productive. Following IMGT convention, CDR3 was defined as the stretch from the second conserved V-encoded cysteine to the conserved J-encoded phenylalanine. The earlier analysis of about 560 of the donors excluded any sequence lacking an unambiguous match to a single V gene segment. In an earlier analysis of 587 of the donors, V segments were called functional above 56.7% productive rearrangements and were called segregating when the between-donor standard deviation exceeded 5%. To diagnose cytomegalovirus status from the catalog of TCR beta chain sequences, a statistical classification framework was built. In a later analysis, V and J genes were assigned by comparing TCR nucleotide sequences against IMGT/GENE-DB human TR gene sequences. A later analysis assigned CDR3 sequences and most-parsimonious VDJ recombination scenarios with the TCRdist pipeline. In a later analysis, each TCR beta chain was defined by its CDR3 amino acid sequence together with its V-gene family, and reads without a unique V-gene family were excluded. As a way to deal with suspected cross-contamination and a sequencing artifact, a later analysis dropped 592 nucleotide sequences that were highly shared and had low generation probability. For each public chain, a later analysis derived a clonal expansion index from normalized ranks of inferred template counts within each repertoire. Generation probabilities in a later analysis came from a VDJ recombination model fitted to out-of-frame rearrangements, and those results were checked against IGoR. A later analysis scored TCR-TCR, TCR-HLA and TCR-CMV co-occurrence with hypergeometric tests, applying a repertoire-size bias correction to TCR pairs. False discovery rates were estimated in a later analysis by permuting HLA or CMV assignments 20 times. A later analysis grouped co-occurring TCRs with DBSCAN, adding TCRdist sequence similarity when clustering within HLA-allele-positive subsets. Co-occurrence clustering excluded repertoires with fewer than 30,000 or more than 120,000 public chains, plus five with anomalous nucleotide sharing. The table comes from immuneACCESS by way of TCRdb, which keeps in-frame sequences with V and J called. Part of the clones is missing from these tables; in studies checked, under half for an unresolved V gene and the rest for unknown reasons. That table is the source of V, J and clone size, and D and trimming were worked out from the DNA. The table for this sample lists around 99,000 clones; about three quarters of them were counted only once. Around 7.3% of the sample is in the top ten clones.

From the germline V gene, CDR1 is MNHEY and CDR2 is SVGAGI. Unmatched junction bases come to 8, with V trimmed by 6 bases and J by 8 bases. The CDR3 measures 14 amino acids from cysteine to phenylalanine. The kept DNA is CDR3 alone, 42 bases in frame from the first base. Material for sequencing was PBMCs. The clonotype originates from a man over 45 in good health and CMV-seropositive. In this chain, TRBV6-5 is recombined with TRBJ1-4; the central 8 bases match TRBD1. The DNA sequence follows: TGTGCCAGCAGCCTCGGGAACAGGGGGGAAAAACTGTTTTTT. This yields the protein CASSLGNRGEKLFF.